Listed below are T cell receptor beta chains from one sample, sequenced in a study of control samples from healthy donors and cancer patients. Libraries were prepared by immunoSEQ multiplex PCR; TCRdb keeps only in-frame clonotypes and omits some of them. The repertoire consists of approximately 230,000 clones, with more than 65% occurring once and the leading ten covering roughly 14%. The sequencing input was PBMCs. The receptors derive from a woman in her sixties or seventies with lung cancer. The CDR3 runs from the conserved cysteine through the conserved F or W. Each record gives: D gene, J gene, clone size, V gene, CDR3 protein, CDR3 DNA. The D gene is left open where the match is weak. Expanded clones get a size class; other rows say once, few or many, or leave the size out.

>TRBD2|TRBJ2-1|NA|TRBV2
CASSGTSGNHNEQFF
TGTGCCAGCAGCGGGACTAGCGGGAACCACAATGAGCAGTTCTTC
>NA|TRBJ1-3|NA|TRBV5-1
CASSLVGGASGNTIYF
TGCGCCAGCAGCTTGGTGGGGGGCGCATCTGGAAACACCATATATTTT
>NA|TRBJ1-2|once|TRBV5-4
CASSLGRQEDYGYTF
TGTGCCAGCAGCTTGGGTCGACAGGAGGACTATGGCTACACCTTC
>NA|TRBJ2-7|NA|TRBV10-1
CASRPSASGAYEQYF
TGCGCCAGCAGACCCAGCGCCTCAGGGGCCTACGAGCAGTACTTC
>TRBD1|TRBJ1-1|few|TRBV19
CASSIRGLNTEAFF
TGTGCCAGTAGTATAAGGGGGCTGAACACTGAAGCTTTCTTT
>NA|TRBJ2-1|NA|TRBV6-2/TRBV6-3
CASSPDQNNEQFF
TGTGCCAGCAGCCCGGACCAGAACAATGAGCAGTTCTTC
>NA|TRBJ2-3|NA|TRBV7-3
CASSLKGAGTDTQYF
TGTGCCAGCAGCTTAAAAGGTGCGGGAACAGATACGCAGTATTTT
>NA|TRBJ1-2|NA|TRBV6-5
CASISGFNYGYTF
TGTGCCAGCATATCAGGATTTAACTATGGCTACACCTTC
>TRBD2|TRBJ2-3|few|TRBV18
CASSPVAGGPDTQYF
TGTGCCAGCTCACCTGTAGCGGGGGGGCCCGATACGCAGTATTTT
>NA|TRBJ1-2|NA|TRBV5-1
CASSLGAGRYSPYTF
TGCGCCAGCAGCTTGGGGGCAGGGCGGTATTCGCCCTACACCTTC
>NA|TRBJ1-2|NA|TRBV4-2
CASSQVTALGDYGYTF
TGTGCCAGCAGCCAAGTTACGGCGTTAGGGGACTATGGCTACACCTTC
>NA|TRBJ1-5|NA|TRBV5-6
CASSKGTVNQPQHF
TGTGCCAGCAGCAAAGGGACGGTCAATCAGCCCCAGCATTTT
>NA|TRBJ1-5|NA|TRBV4-1
CASSRGLNGEPQHF
TGCGCCAGCAGCCGTGGACTGAATGGGGAGCCCCAGCATTTT
>TRBD1|TRBJ1-1|NA|TRBV4-2
CASSESSARGNEAFF
TGTGCCAGCAGCGAGAGCTCGGCCAGGGGGAATGAAGCTTTCTTT
>NA|TRBJ2-1|NA|TRBV4-1
CASSPQGVSYNEQFF
TGCGCCAGCAGCCCTCAAGGGGTCTCCTACAATGAGCAGTTCTTC
>TRBD2|TRBJ2-7|NA|TRBV5-6
CASSLRLAGTYEQYF
TGTGCCAGCAGCTTGAGGCTAGCGGGGACCTACGAGCAGTACTTC
>NA|TRBJ1-2|NA|TRBV15
CATSRDLSANYGYTF
TGTGCCACCAGCAGAGATCTGTCAGCGAACTATGGCTACACCTTC
>NA|TRBJ2-7|NA|TRBV11-2
CASSSYEQYF
TGTGCCAGCAGCTCCTACGAGCAGTACTTC
>NA|TRBJ1-4|once|TRBV5-1
CASRSEANEKLFF
TGCGCCAGCAGGAGTGAGGCTAATGAAAAACTGTTTTTT
>NA|TRBJ2-7|NA|TRBV5-4
CASSLRRQNSYEQYF
TGTGCCAGCAGCTTGAGAAGACAGAATTCCTACGAGCAGTACTTC
>NA|TRBJ2-2|NA|TRBV3-1/TRBV3-2
CASSQAEYTGELFF
TGTGCCAGCAGCCAAGCCGAATACACCGGGGAGCTGTTTTTT
>NA|TRBJ2-2|NA|TRBV14
CASSQDRPSAGELFF
TGTGCCAGCAGCCAAGATAGGCCCTCGGCCGGGGAGCTGTTTTTT
>TRBD1|TRBJ2-3|NA|TRBV5-4
CASIKDRETDTQYF
TGTGCCAGCATTAAGGACAGGGAGACAGATACGCAGTATTTT
>TRBD1|TRBJ1-2|NA|TRBV6-6
CASSYTDRPYGYTF
TGTGCCAGCAGTTACACGGACAGGCCCTATGGCTACACCTTC
>TRBD1|TRBJ1-5|NA|TRBV28
CASDSPGRGNQPQHF
TGTGCCAGCGATTCCCCCGGCAGGGGGAATCAGCCCCAGCATTTT
>NA|TRBJ1-1|NA|TRBV18
CASSPPGSIRQKAFF
TGTGCCAGCTCACCACCTGGCAGCATCCGGCAAAAAGCTTTCTTT
>NA|TRBJ1-5|NA|TRBV6-5
CASSYSGLWPQHF
TGTGCCAGCAGTTACTCTGGTCTTTGGCCCCAGCATTTT
>NA|TRBJ1-1|NA|TRBV5-1
CASSLEGGTEAFF
TGCGCCAGCAGCTTGGAAGGGGGCACTGAAGCTTTCTTT
>NA|TRBJ1-1|NA|TRBV2
CASTRDMGTEAFF
TGTGCCAGCACACGGGACATGGGAACTGAAGCTTTCTTT
>TRBD2|TRBJ2-3|NA|TRBV30
CAWILPGLAGTQLTDTQYF
TGTGCCTGGATTTTACCCGGACTAGCGGGGACGCAACTCACAGATACGCAGTATTTT
>TRBD1|TRBJ1-2|few|TRBV9
CASSATGDLWLQGDYTF
TGTGCCAGCAGCGCGACAGGGGATCTATGGCTACAGGGGGACTACACCTTC
>TRBD1|TRBJ1-5|NA|TRBV5-5
CASSTVPGQGTQQPQHF
TGTGCCAGCAGCACCGTACCGGGACAGGGGACCCAACAGCCCCAGCATTTT
>NA|TRBJ1-2|NA|TRBV28
CASSTPGGTHGSYTF
TGTGCCAGCAGTACACCCGGGGGGACACATGGGAGCTACACCTTC
>NA|TRBJ1-1|NA|TRBV28
CASSYRSEAFF
TGTGCCAGCAGTTACCGTTCTGAAGCTTTCTTT
>NA|TRBJ2-2|NA|TRBV5-8
CASSPEGRTRELFF
TGTGCCAGCAGCCCCGAGGGACGTACCCGGGAGCTGTTTTTT
>TRBD1|TRBJ1-1|NA|TRBV7-3
CASSSRGPGTEAFF
TGTGCCAGCAGCTCCAGGGGGCCCGGGACTGAAGCTTTCTTT
>NA|TRBJ2-7|NA|TRBV28
CASSFGQRSSYEQYF
TGTGCCAGCAGTTTTGGGCAGCGGAGCTCCTACGAGCAGTACTTC
>NA|TRBJ2-7|NA|TRBV28
CASSLGFDEQYF
TGTGCCAGCAGTCTTGGGTTCGACGAGCAGTACTTC
>NA|TRBJ2-1|once|TRBV24-1
CATSDISGRYNEQFF
TGTGCCACCAGTGATATCAGCGGAAGATACAATGAGCAGTTCTTC
>NA|TRBJ2-4|NA|TRBV7-2
CASSLGTPPLAKNIQYF
TGTGCCAGCAGCCTCGGGACTCCTCCTCTAGCCAAAAACATTCAGTACTTC
>NA|TRBJ1-6|NA|TRBV15
CATSSQGKGSPLHF
TGTGCCACCAGCAGCCAGGGGAAGGGTTCACCCCTCCACTTT
>NA|TRBJ1-1|once|TRBV5-5
CASSSDGWNTEAFF
TGTGCCAGCAGCTCGGACGGATGGAACACTGAAGCTTTCTTT
>TRBD1|TRBJ2-2|NA|TRBV6-6
CASSYTRQGTGELFF
TGTGCCAGCAGTTACACTAGACAGGGAACCGGGGAGCTGTTTTTT
>NA|TRBJ1-5|NA|TRBV6-5
CASSYDGRGQPQHF
TGTGCCAGCAGTTACGACGGGAGAGGTCAGCCCCAGCATTTT
>NA|TRBJ1-4|NA|TRBV29-1
CSVEVRAFEKLFF
TGCAGCGTTGAAGTCAGGGCATTTGAAAAACTGTTTTTT
>NA|TRBJ1-5|NA|TRBV10-3
CAISEWGVEQPQHF
TGTGCCATCAGTGAGTGGGGCGTGGAGCAGCCCCAGCATTTT
>TRBD2|TRBJ2-1|NA|TRBV27
CASSLSARTSGGSLFF
TGTGCCAGCAGTTTATCCGCACGGACTAGCGGGGGGTCTTTGTTCTTC
>NA|TRBJ2-5|NA|TRBV5-1
CASSLVGPSQETQYF
TGCGCCAGCAGCTTGGTTGGACCATCCCAAGAGACCCAGTACTTC
>TRBD1|TRBJ1-2|NA|TRBV7-3
CASSPGTGYGYTF
TGTGCCAGCAGCCCAGGGACAGGGTATGGCTACACCTTC
>TRBD2|TRBJ2-7|NA|TRBV7-2
CASSSGTKGEQYF
TGTGCCAGCAGCAGTGGGACTAAGGGCGAGCAGTACTTC
>TRBD1|TRBJ1-2|NA|TRBV7-2
CASSSRGGSDGYTF
TGTGCCAGCAGCTCGCGAGGGGGCAGTGATGGCTACACCTTC
>TRBD1|TRBJ1-2|NA|TRBV19
CASKNWTGFNYGYTF
TGTGCCAGTAAAAACTGGACAGGATTTAACTATGGCTACACCTTC